This TCR beta chain was sequenced during a study of blood T cell repertoires in COVID-19. Looking at the study overall: The samples span acute and convalescent COVID-19 from the United States, Italy and Spain. Nucleic acid was either cDNA or gDNA, and it came from T cells, B-cell-depleted T cells, or PBMCs.

The germline gives CDR1 MNHEY, CDR2 SVGEGT. The CDR3 runs 18 residues. Trimming pared 0 bases from V and 2 bases from J, leaving 20 bases between. Assay used: immunoSEQ multiplex PCR; TCRdb lists only in-frame clones, some missing. The sample gives approximately 120,000 clones, 60% to 85% of which show up once; 4% to 5.5% is in the top ten. This receptor was taken from a human donor in a cohort sampled during active or convalescent COVID-19. The rearrangement links TRBV6-2 or TRBV6-3 to TRBJ2-7; D is possibly TRBD2 (6 bases). The specimen was peripheral blood. Here the CDR3 DNA reads TGTGCCAGCAGTTACTCGATAGGAGGGCCGCATTACCCCTACGAGCAGTACTTC. This gives the protein CASSYSIGGPHYPYEQYF.